One and the same sample provided the 27 T cell receptor beta chains below, sequenced in a study of shared clonotypes between healthy human individuals. Using immunoSEQ multiplex PCR, the repertoire was profiled, and TCRdb retains in-frame clones only, with some absent. Here the sample spans roughly 2,300,000 clones, 85% to 95% being singletons. Source material: naive CD4+ T cells from PBMCs. Specified subset: CD45RA+ positively selected. These receptor sequences come from a man younger than 35 in good health. Some clones in this sample may be carry-over from other donors' samples.

The V gene is TRBV7-3, the J gene TRBJ2-2; TRBD2 matches at 9 bases. The germline V gene has CDR1 SGHTA and CDR2 FQGTGA. The CDR3 has 16 residues. The V gene end was trimmed by 6 bases and the J gene end by 1 base; junction bases not matched to a gene: 6. CDR3 protein: CASSYGTSRNTGELFF. In DNA form, the CDR3 reads TGTGCCAGCAGTTACGGGACTAGCAGGAACACCGGGGAGCTGTTTTTT.

CDR3 DNA sequence: TGCGCCAGCAGCCAAGCCAGGAAGGGGGACTATGGCTACACCTTC. As protein: CASSQARKGDYGYTF. V gene TRBV5-1 combines with J gene TRBJ1-2; a weak D match, TRBD1 (6 bases). V dropped 4 bases and J dropped 3 bases, with 16 bases sitting between them. The CDR3 contains 15 residues. CDR1 and CDR2 (germline): SGHRS, YFSETQ.

This rearrangement joins TRBV7-2 to TRBJ1-1; TRBD1 is a possible D gene (6 bases). CDR1 is SGHTA, CDR2 FQGNSA, per germline. V was cut by 5 bases and J by 1 base, with 14 bases left in between. The CDR3 is 15 residues long. For the CDR3, the DNA is TGTGCCAGCAGCACACCGACAGGAACGAACACTGAAGCTTTCTTT. It is translated as CASSTPTGTNTEAFF.

The chain joins TRBV7-2 to TRBJ1-4, with 7 nucleotides matching TRBD1. The CDR3 has 13 amino acids. Trimming removed 5 bases from V and 8 bases from J; junction bases left unmatched: 5. In germline, CDR1 is SGHTA, CDR2 FQGNSA. The CDR3 protein is CASSQTGSEKLFF. As DNA, the CDR3 is TGTGCCAGCAGCCAGACAGGGTCGGAAAAACTGTTTTTT.

This clone was counted a single time. The V gene is TRBV5-1, the J gene TRBJ2-7; 16 positions match TRBD2. Per germline, CDR1 SGHRS and CDR2 YFSETQ. This CDR3 contains 20 residues. V lost 6 bases to trimming and J lost 3 bases; unmatched junction nucleotides: 18. Written as DNA, the CDR3 is TGCGCCAGCAAATCCCCAAGAGGGACTAGCGGGAGGGCTTTAAGCTACGAGCAGTACTTC. This sequence encodes CASKSPRGTSGRALSYEQYF.

The chain recombines TRBV15 with TRBJ1-4; 10 bases agree with TRBD1. The junction had 11 bases not matched to a gene; V was cut back by 7 bases and J by 6 bases. This CDR3 is 16 amino acids long. Germline V gene lookup returns CDR1 LNHNV and CDR2 YYDKDF (reference sequence). CDR3: CATNRRDRGRDEKLFF. CDR3 DNA sequence: TGTGCCACCAACCGCCGGGACAGGGGAAGGGATGAAAAACTGTTTTTT. Based on the CDR3 plus reference TRBV15 and TRBJ1-4, the full variable domain is DAMVIQNPRYQVTQFGKPVTLSCSQTLNHNVMYWYQQKSSQAPKLLFHYYDKDFNNEADTPDNFQSRRPNTSFCFLDIRSPGLGDTAMYLCATNRRDRGRDEKLFFGSGTQLSVL.

The chain carries TRBV6-5 and TRBJ2-5, with TRBD1 as a possible D gene (5 bases). V was cut by 7 bases and J by 2 bases, with 14 bases left in between. The CDR3 is 14 amino acids. Germline CDR1 is MNHEY and CDR2 is SVGAGI. CDR3 region: CASTKGVRQETQYF. The CDR3 DNA follows: TGTGCCAGCACCAAAGGGGTCAGACAAGAGACCCAGTACTTC.

The chain has TRBV18 and TRBJ2-6, with D perhaps matching TRBD1 (6 bases). Trimming left V 3 bases short and J 2 bases short, with 20 bases between. Germline V CDR1 and CDR2: KGHSH, LQKENI. The CDR3 is 19 amino acids. The CDR3 reads CASSPLTLTPGAGANVLTF. The CDR3 DNA is TGTGCCAGCTCACCCTTGACTCTTACTCCAGGGGCTGGGGCCAACGTCCTGACTTTC.

CDR3 nucleotides: TGTGCCAGCAGCTACACCGGGACAGGGGTCCAAGAGACCCAGTACTTC. Encoded protein: CASSYTGTGVQETQYF. The chain is built from TRBV25-1 and TRBJ2-5; TRBD1 aligns across 10 bases. V dropped 6 bases and J dropped 1; count of bases not matched to a gene: 8. The CDR3 has 16 residues. Per germline, CDR1 MGHDK and CDR2 SYGVNS.

This chain connects TRBV29-1 to TRBJ2-1; perhaps TRBD1 as D (6 bases). Trimming left V 7 bases short and J 1 base short, with 14 bases between. Germline CDR1 SQVTM, CDR2 ANQGSEA. The CDR3 has 14 amino acids. The CDR3 DNA reads as TGCAGCGGGGCTGACAGGTATTCCTACAATGAGCAGTTCTTC. Residues: CSGADRYSYNEQFF.

The gene calls are TRBV27 and TRBJ2-1; D is unresolved. The CDR3 sequence is 13 residues long. Germline-derived CDR1 and CDR2 are MNHEY and SMNVEV (reference sequence). Deletions cut 5 bases from V and 7 bases from J, with 12 bases between. CDR3 amino acids: CASSLGPENEQFF. The CDR3, as DNA: TGTGCCAGCAGTCTCGGGCCCGAGAATGAGCAGTTCTTC.

The rearrangement uses TRBV27 and TRBJ2-2; 10 nucleotides agree with TRBD1. CDR3 length: 15 residues. The germline CDR1 and CDR2 sequences are MNHEY and SMNVEV (reference sequence). With V trimmed by 3 bases and J by 7 bases, 5 bases remained unmatched. The CDR3 is CASSLGTGDRGELFF. DNA of the CDR3: TGTGCCAGCAGTTTGGGGACAGGGGATCGCGGGGAGCTGTTTTTT.

This chain connects TRBV2 to TRBJ1-2; D is unclear. The CDR3 loop spans 14 amino acids. Germline CDR1 is SNHLY and CDR2 is FYNNEI. V dropped 8 bases and J dropped 5 bases, with 18 bases sitting between them. The CDR3 DNA is TGTGCCAGCTCCTCGGGCCGGGTGATGTATGGCTACACCTTC. As protein: CASSSGRVMYGYTF.

The J gene is TRBJ2-1, the V gene TRBV5-4; TRBD2 aligns across 11 bases. Trimming took 0 bases from V and 8 from J; bases not matched to a gene: 4. The CDR3 extends over 15 amino acids. Germline CDR1 and CDR2: SGHNT and YYREEE (reference sequence). CDR3 residues: CASSLGLAGLYEQFF. DNA of the CDR3: TGTGCCAGCAGCTTGGGACTAGCGGGATTGTATGAGCAGTTCTTC.

The table lists this clone with a count of one. J is TRBJ2-3 and V is TRBV30, with D hard to call. The V gene lost 7 bases and the J gene lost 0 bases, with 11 bases spanning the gap. Germline values: CDR1 GTSNPN, CDR2 SVGIG (reference sequence). The CDR3 loop spans 13 amino acids. CDR3 nucleotide sequence: TGTGCCTACTCGGACGGAAGCACAGATACGCAGTATTTT. The encoded protein is CAYSDGSTDTQYF. Full variable domain (remainder filled in from reference TRBV30 and TRBJ2-3): SQTIHQWPATLVQPVGSPLSLECTVEGTSNPNLYWYRQAAGRGLQLLFYSVGIGQISSEVPQNLSASRPQDRQFILSSKKLLLSDSGFYLCAYSDGSTDTQYFGPGTRLTVL.

J is TRBJ2-7 and V is TRBV5-1; D perhaps matches TRBD2 (6 bases). The germline V and J ends were trimmed by 4 bases and 7 bases, with 21 bases remaining between them. Germline values: CDR1 SGHRS, CDR2 YFSETQ. This CDR3 has 15 residues. CDR3 DNA sequence: TGCGCCAGCAGCCTGGGGGGTTTCGGGTTGGAGGAGCAGTACTTC. This encodes CASSLGGFGLEEQYF.

This clone was seen a handful of times. The chain has TRBV27 and TRBJ1-1; D remains unclear. Germline V gives CDR1 MNHEY, CDR2 SMNVEV (reference sequence). The CDR3 length is 13 residues. The V end lost 5 bases, the J end lost 4 bases, and 11 bases lay between the germline ends. This CDR3 reads CASSRAQTTEAFF. CDR3 DNA sequence: TGTGCCAGCAGTCGGGCCCAAACCACTGAAGCTTTCTTT.

The V and J genes are TRBV27 and TRBJ2-1, with 8 bases aligning to TRBD2. This CDR3 comprises 16 residues. The V and J ends lost 4 bases and 4 bases, in that order; junction bases with no gene match: 9. The germline V gene encodes CDR1 MNHEY and CDR2 SMNVEV (reference sequence). The chain's CDR3 is CASSSLLAAGYNEQFF. Here the CDR3 DNA reads TGTGCCAGCAGTTCCCTACTAGCGGCCGGTTACAATGAGCAGTTCTTC.

The rearrangement links TRBV28 to TRBJ2-5, with D possibly being TRBD1 (5 bases). V was cut by 6 bases and J by 1 base, with 9 bases left in between. Germline CDR1 and CDR2: MDHEN and SYDVKM. The CDR3 runs to 13 residues. CDR3 DNA sequence: TGTGCCAGCAGCGACAGATTCCAAGAGACCCAGTACTTC. Protein: CASSDRFQETQYF.

The chain joins TRBV20-1 to TRBJ2-7, with TRBD1 as a possible D gene (6 bases). Trimming removed 6 bases from V and 12 bases from J, with 15 bases in between. The CDR3 is 10 residues long. CDR1 and CDR2 from the germline V gene are DFQATT and SNEGSKA (reference sequence). The chain's CDR3 is CSATEAGAYF. The CDR3 coding sequence is TGCAGTGCCACAGAGGCAGGGGCGTACTTC.

The chain joins TRBV28 to TRBJ2-7; a possible D gene is TRBD2 (6 bases). Trimming stripped 6 bases from V and 0 bases from J, with 15 bases between. The CDR3 runs 15 residues. Germline V gene sequence: CDR1 MDHEN, CDR2 SYDVKM. The CDR3 bases are TGTGCCAGCAGCGCCTTGCGGGATGTCTCCTACGAGCAGTACTTC. Protein product: CASSALRDVSYEQYF.

The CDR3 DNA is TGTGCCAGCAGCTTTGGGAGCGAAGAGACCCAGTACTTC. This encodes CASSFGSEETQYF. This sequence joins TRBV5-4 and TRBJ2-5; D possibly corresponds to TRBD2 (5 bases). This CDR3 has 13 residues. CDR1 is SGHNT and CDR2 is YYREEE in the germline V gene (reference sequence). V lost 2 bases and J lost 3, with 8 bases in between.

The chain combines TRBV6-5 with TRBJ1-2; 7 positions agree with TRBD1. Germline CDR1 reads MNHEY; CDR2 reads SVGAGI. The CDR3 loop spans 12 amino acids. The ends lost 7 bases at V and 9 bases at J; junction bases unmatched: 8. CDR3 sequence: CASKRTGERYTF. CDR3 DNA: TGTGCCAGCAAGCGGACAGGAGAGCGCTACACCTTC.

On this clone: The sample has other DNA sequences that encode this CDR3 too. J is TRBJ2-7 and V is TRBV2; no clear D. CDR3 length: 11 amino acids. Germline CDR1 is SNHLY and CDR2 is FYNNEI. Trimming removed 6 bases from V and 2 bases from J, with 5 bases in between. The CDR3 nucleotides are TGTGCCAGCAGCGGACCCTACGAGCAGTACTTC. This translates into CASSGPYEQYF.

DNA of the CDR3: TGTGCCAGCAGCCCCCGGGGAGAGGGCTACAATGAGCAGTTCTTC. Residues: CASSPRGEGYNEQFF. This sequence joins TRBV7-9 and TRBJ2-1; D possibly corresponds to TRBD2 (5 bases). The germline V gene has CDR1 SEHNR and CDR2 FQNEAQ (reference sequence). Trimming left V 5 bases short and J 3 bases short, with 14 bases between. There are 15 residues in the CDR3.

The chain employs TRBV11-2 and TRBJ1-1; 7 bases match TRBD1. Unmatched junction bases numbered 7, after V lost 4 bases and J lost 5 bases. The CDR3 length is 14 residues. The V gene's germline CDR1 is SGHAT and CDR2 FQNNGV. In nucleotides, the CDR3 is TGTGCCAGCAGCTCAGGGGGAATGGGGACTGAAGCTTTCTTT. Translating it yields CASSSGGMGTEAFF. The variable domain in full, with the rest retrieved from reference TRBV11-2 and TRBJ1-1, is EAGVAQSPRYKIIEKRQSVAFWCNPISGHATLYWYQQILGQGPKLLIQFQNNGVVDDSQLPKDRFSAERLKGVDSTLKIQPAKLEDSAVYLCASSSGGMGTEAFFGQGTRLTVV.

This chain uses TRBV27 with TRBJ1-2; possibly TRBD1 for D (6 bases). Germline CDR1 reads MNHEY; CDR2 reads SMNVEV (reference sequence). This CDR3 region has 16 residues. V shed 5 bases and J shed 8 bases, with 24 bases lying between them. The CDR3 is CASSINRDYLGWGYTF. The DNA for the CDR3 is TGTGCCAGCAGTATAAACAGGGACTATCTAGGATGGGGCTACACCTTC.